The rows below give T cell receptor beta chains drawn from one sample of a study of shared clonotypes between healthy human individuals. The assay was immunoSEQ multiplex PCR, and TCRdb's table has in-frame clones only and misses some. The sample consists of hundreds of thousands of clones, around 96% of them appearing once. The sequenced sample consisted of naive CD8+ T cells sorted from blood. Receptor source: a woman younger than 45 in good health. The CDR3 runs from the conserved cysteine through the conserved F or W. D genes are given only for firm matches. Only some rows state a clone size, as once, few, many or a class for expanded clones.

v_gene	j_gene	d_gene	abundance	CDR3aa	CDR3nt
TRBV5-6	TRBJ2-1	.	.	CASSLSQGWNEQFF	TGTGCCAGCAGCTTATCCCAGGGTTGGAATGAGCAGTTCTTC
TRBV7-6	TRBJ1-1	.	.	CASSLDPPQGANTEAFF	TGTGCCAGCAGCTTAGACCCGCCACAGGGTGCGAACACTGAAGCTTTCTTT
TRBV2	TRBJ2-3	.	.	CASPPPSTDTQYF	TGTGCCAGCCCTCCGCCTAGCACAGATACGCAGTATTTT
TRBV27	TRBJ2-5	TRBD1	once	CASTTGTGGKETQYF	TGTGCCAGCACCACCGGGACAGGAGGCAAAGAGACCCAGTACTTC
TRBV19	TRBJ1-5	.	.	CASRTGIYQPQHF	TGTGCCAGCCGGACGGGCATCTATCAGCCCCAGCATTTT
TRBV2	TRBJ2-7	TRBD2	.	CASSDGGSSYEQYF	TGTGCCAGCAGTGACGGGGGGAGCTCCTACGAGCAGTACTTC
TRBV27	TRBJ2-1	TRBD2	.	CASSLWTSGSPFAGEQFF	TGTGCCAGCAGTTTATGGACGAGCGGGAGCCCCTTCGCCGGTGAGCAGTTCTTC
TRBV6-4	TRBJ1-1	TRBD1	.	CASSADRGAEAFF	TGTGCCAGCAGTGCGGACAGGGGGGCTGAAGCTTTCTTT
TRBV11-2	TRBJ2-7	.	.	CASSSKGEQYF	TGTGCCAGCAGTTCAAAAGGCGAGCAGTACTTC
TRBV6-4	TRBJ1-5	.	.	CAKYRRQTSNQPQHF	TGTGCCAAATACCGGAGACAGACTAGCAATCAGCCCCAGCATTTT
TRBV15	TRBJ1-5	.	.	CATSRGYGQGIEHF	TGTGCCACCAGCAGAGGATATGGCCAGGGCATCGAGCATTTT
TRBV28	TRBJ2-7	TRBD2	.	CASSFVLAGTYEQYF	TGTGCCAGCAGTTTCGTCCTAGCGGGGACCTACGAGCAGTACTTC
TRBV30	TRBJ2-7	.	.	CAWSGMDGNEQYF	TGTGCCTGGAGTGGCATGGACGGGAACGAGCAGTACTTC
TRBV9	TRBJ2-7	TRBD2	.	CASSVGGSGGYEQYF	TGTGCCAGCAGCGTAGGGGGTAGCGGGGGCTACGAGCAGTACTTC